Here is one T cell receptor (beta chain) with its context. Its cognate antigen is unknown. This entry comes from a study of T cell responses to AZD1222 COVID-19 vaccine. TCRdb keeps only in-frame clones here, not all; method: immunoSEQ multiplex PCR. The table shows some 100,000 clones, with around 87% occurring only once. Overall study results and limits: An increase in Spike-specific TCR breadth and depth was observed after two AZD1222 doses.

This CDR3 has 12 residues. Germline CDR1 SGHTS, CDR2 YDEGEE. The V and J ends lost 5 bases and 1 base respectively, with 7 bases between them. The chain employs TRBV5-8 and TRBJ2-7; the D is unclear. The starting material was peripheral blood, obtained 28 days after the second AZD1222 dose. This TCR was recovered from an adult who received the AZD1222 COVID-19 vaccine. The CDR3 DNA sequence: TGTGCCAGCAGGGGGTGGTCCTACGAGCAGTACTTC. It is translated as CASRGWSYEQYF. The full variable domain, with the rest looked up from reference TRBV5-8 and TRBJ2-7, is EAGVTQSPTHLIKTRGQQATLRCSPISGHTSVYWYQQALGLGLQFLLWYDEGEERNRGNFPPRFSGRQFPNYSSELNVNALELEDSALYLCASRGWSYEQYFGPGTRLTVT.